These 16 T cell receptor beta chains share one sample of origin, sequenced in a study of blood T cell repertoires in COVID-19. Measured with immunoSEQ multiplex PCR; TCRdb has only the in-frame clones, and not every one. The sample yields roughly 40,000 clones, more than 75% seen once. Specimen: peripheral blood. All receptors derive from a man at least 80 years old with acute or convalescent COVID-19.

The V and J genes are TRBV9 and TRBJ2-7, with 8 bases identical to TRBD1. The CDR3 extends over 14 amino acids. J was trimmed by 3 bases and V by 0 bases; bases with no gene match: 2. The germline V gene encodes CDR1 SGDLS and CDR2 YYNGEE. The CDR3, as DNA: TGTGCCAGCAGCGTAGGAGACAGGGGCTACGAGCAGTACTTC. Translation gives CASSVGDRGYEQYF.

V gene TRBV15 combines with J gene TRBJ1-1; D unresolved. The CDR3 has 13 amino acids. Germline assignment: CDR1 LNHNV and CDR2 YYDKDF (reference sequence). V lost 0 bases and J lost 8, with 10 bases in between. The CDR3 bases are TGTGCCACCAGCAGAGAATACATCTCAGAAGCTTTCTTT. Translated, it gives CATSREYISEAFF.

The chain carries TRBV6-6 and TRBJ2-7; TRBD2 aligns across 7 bases. Trimming cost V 2 bases and J 4 bases; bases outside gene matches: 5. Germline CDR1 reads MNHNY; CDR2 reads SVGAGI (reference sequence). This CDR3 contains 14 residues. CDR3 in DNA: TGTGCCAGCAGTTACGGGAGGGGCCTGTACGAGCAGTACTTC. Protein: CASSYGRGLYEQYF.

V usage is TRBV6-5 and J usage is TRBJ2-7; 7 nucleotides align to TRBD1. V lost 3 bases and J lost 4; bases outside the gene matches: 9. Germline V CDR1 and CDR2: MNHEY, SVGAGI. The CDR3 runs to 15 residues. CDR3 amino acids: CASSYGTASPYEQYF. The CDR3 nucleotides are TGTGCCAGCAGTTATGGGACAGCCTCACCTTACGAGCAGTACTTC.

The V and J genes are TRBV21-1 and TRBJ2-1; TRBD1 was called by the table and not checked on the DNA. TRBV21-1 is shown as a pseudogene. The CDR3 covers 15 residues. The CDR3 sequence is CASSEPGQGQDEQFF. The CDR3 DNA sequence: TGTGCCAGCAGCGAACCGGGACAGGGTCAGGATGAGCAGTTCTTC.

J is TRBJ1-2 and V is TRBV13; weak D call: TRBD1 (6 bases). Trimming stripped 1 base from V and 8 bases from J, with 11 bases between. The CDR3 covers 13 residues. Germline V CDR1 and CDR2: PRHDT, FYEKMQ (reference sequence). The CDR3 is CASSLDSGVGYTF. The CDR3, as DNA: TGTGCCAGCAGCTTAGATTCAGGGGTAGGCTACACCTTC.

This chain joins TRBV9 and TRBJ2-7; no clear D. V was shortened by 1 base and J by 4 bases, with 12 bases between the two germline ends. The germline CDR1 and CDR2 sequences are SGDLS and YYNGEE. This CDR3 has 14 residues. The CDR3 region has the DNA TGTGCCAGCAGCGTAAGCGATTTAAGGTACGAGCAGTACTTC. It translates to CASSVSDLRYEQYF.

The V call is TRBV19, the J call TRBJ1-1, with D unclear. This CDR3 has 14 amino acids. The germline V gene has CDR1 LNHDA and CDR2 SQIVND (reference sequence). V lost 1 base, J lost 4 bases, and 10 bases lay in between. The CDR3 loop reads CASSIGGKPTEAFF. The CDR3 bases are TGTGCCAGTAGTATAGGCGGTAAGCCCACTGAAGCTTTCTTT. Filled out from reference TRBV19 and TRBJ1-1, the complete variable domain reads DGGITQSPKYLFRKEGQNVTLSCEQNLNHDAMYWYRQDPGQGLRLIYYSQIVNDFQKGDIAEGYSVSREKKESFPLTVTSAQKNPTAFYLCASSIGGKPTEAFFGQGTRLTVV.

This clone was picked up a small number of times. The gene calls are TRBV10-3 and TRBJ2-1, with 13 bases that match TRBD2. CDR1 and CDR2 (germline): ENHRY, SYGVKD. Losses at the gene ends were 5 bases for V and 9 bases for J; bases not matched to a gene: 4. CDR3 size: 14 residues. CDR3 amino acids: CAISTSGRATEQFF. CDR3 coding DNA: TGTGCCATCAGTACTAGCGGGAGGGCCACTGAGCAGTTCTTC.

J is TRBJ2-3 and V is TRBV3-1 (or the pseudogene TRBV3-2), with TRBD2 identical over 11 bases. This CDR3 region has 17 residues. J lost 7 bases, V lost 0 bases, and 9 bases had no gene match. CDR1 is LGHDT, CDR2 YNNKEL, per germline (reference sequence). The CDR3 here is CASSQEGFTSGSNTQYF. The CDR3 region has the DNA TGTGCCAGCAGCCAAGAGGGGTTTACTAGCGGGAGTAATACGCAGTATTTT.

The genes are TRBV10-3 and TRBJ2-3; 10 nucleotides agree with TRBD2. V lost 2 bases to trimming and J lost 2 bases; unmatched junction nucleotides: 7. Germline loops: CDR1 ENHRY, CDR2 SYGVKD. The CDR3 is 17 residues long. The CDR3 sequence: CAISERGAGGNTDTQYF. The CDR3 region has the DNA TGTGCCATCAGTGAGAGAGGAGCGGGGGGGAACACAGATACGCAGTATTTT.

The V call is TRBV12-3 or TRBV12-4, the J call TRBJ2-4; the D gene is possibly TRBD2 (6 bases). The CDR3 has 12 amino acids. The V end was cut by 5 bases, the J end by 9 bases, with 11 bases between. The CDR3 region is CASSPRGSIQYF. The CDR3 nucleotides are TGTGCCAGCAGTCCCCGGGGGTCCATTCAGTACTTC.

This chain joins TRBV7-6 and TRBJ2-2; D is possibly TRBD2 (6 bases). This CDR3 is built from 15 residues. Deletions cut 4 bases from V and 2 bases from J, with 11 bases between. Germline lookup yields CDR1 SGHVS and CDR2 FNYEAQ. The CDR3 sequence is CASSSTGRNTGELFF. CDR3 sequence (DNA): TGTGCCAGCAGCTCAACCGGGAGAAACACCGGGGAGCTGTTTTTT.

This chain links TRBV2 with TRBJ2-5, with TRBD2 identical over 8 bases. V gave up 8 bases and J gave up 4 bases; unmatched junction bases: 12. CDR1 and CDR2 from the germline V gene are SNHLY and FYNNEI. CDR3 length equals 15 residues. The CDR3 protein is CASRYRPSGGETQYF. The CDR3 nucleotides are TGTGCCAGCCGTTACCGGCCGAGCGGGGGAGAGACCCAGTACTTC.

V gene TRBV5-1 combines with J gene TRBJ2-1; 14 nucleotides match TRBD2. V shed 4 bases and J 14 bases; nucleotides not matched to a gene: 8. The germline gives CDR1 SGHRS, CDR2 YFSETQ. The CDR3 length is 14 residues. The CDR3 DNA reads TGCGCCAGCAGCCCGGGACTAGCGGGAGATCGGGAGTTCTTC. Translation: CASSPGLAGDREFF.

This chain connects TRBV7-9 to TRBJ2-1, with 10 bases that match TRBD2. The V segment lost 6 bases and the J segment 6 bases; nucleotides outside the gene matches: 8. Germline values: CDR1 SEHNR, CDR2 FQNEAQ (reference sequence). The CDR3 consists of 15 residues. The DNA for the CDR3 is TGTGCCAGCAGTTTTAGCGGGGGGCAGGGCAATGAGCAGTTCTTC. The encoded protein is CASSFSGGQGNEQFF. The variable domain in full, completed from reference TRBV7-9 and TRBJ2-1, reads DTGVSQNPRHKITKRGQNVTFRCDPISEHNRLYWYRQTLGQGPEFLTYFQNEAQLEKSRLLSDRFSAERPKGSFSTLEIQRTEQGDSAMYLCASSFSGGQGNEQFFGPGTRLTVL.